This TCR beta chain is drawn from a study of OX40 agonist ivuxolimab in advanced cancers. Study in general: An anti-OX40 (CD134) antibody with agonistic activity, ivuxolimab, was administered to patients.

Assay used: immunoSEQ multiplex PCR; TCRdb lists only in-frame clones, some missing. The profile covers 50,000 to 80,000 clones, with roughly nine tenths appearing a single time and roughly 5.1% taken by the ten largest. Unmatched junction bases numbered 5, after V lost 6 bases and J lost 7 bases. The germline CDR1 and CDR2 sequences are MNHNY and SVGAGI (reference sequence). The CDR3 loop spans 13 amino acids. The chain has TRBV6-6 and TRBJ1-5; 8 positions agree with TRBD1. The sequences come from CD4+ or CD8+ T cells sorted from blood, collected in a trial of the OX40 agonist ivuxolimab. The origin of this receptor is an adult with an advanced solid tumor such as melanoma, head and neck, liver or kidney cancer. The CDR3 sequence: CASSMTGAQPQHF. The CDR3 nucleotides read TGTGCCAGCAGCATGACAGGGGCCCAGCCCCAGCATTTT.